One and the same sample provided the 5 T cell receptor beta chains below, sequenced in a study of neoadjuvant anti-PD-1 for oral cavity cancer. Time point noted: after neoadjuvant nivolumab, at surgical resection. Profiled with immunoSEQ multiplex PCR; TCRdb holds only in-frame clones, not every one. The table includes some 33,000 clones, around four fifths detected once. The sample here was PBMCs, taken after nivolumab (anti-PD-1) treatment. These receptors were obtained from a person aged 35 to 85 with oral cavity squamous cell carcinoma.

The V call is TRBV9, the J call TRBJ2-2; D could derive from TRBD1 or TRBD2 (5 bases each). The CDR3 consists of 16 residues. V was trimmed by 5 bases and J by 1 base, leaving 15 bases between them. Germline lookup yields CDR1 SGDLS and CDR2 YYNGEE. The CDR3 nucleotides are TGTGCCAGCAGGAGGGGTGGAGCAGGGAACACCGGGGAGCTGTTTTTT. Protein sequence: CASRRGGAGNTGELFF.

In this sample, this clone turned up a few times. This sequence joins TRBV4-3 and TRBJ1-2, with D maybe TRBD1 (5 bases). The germline V and J ends were trimmed by 0 bases and 1 base, with 6 bases remaining between them. The CDR3 sequence is 14 residues long. Germline CDR1 is LGHNA and CDR2 is YSLEER. The CDR3 region has the DNA TGCGCCAGCAGCCAAGATCAGGGTAACTATGGCTACACCTTC. It yields the protein CASSQDQGNYGYTF.

This chain joins TRBV4-3 and TRBJ2-7; 7 nucleotides line up with TRBD1. Germline V lookup: CDR1 LGHNA, CDR2 YSLEER. CDR3 length: 15 amino acids. V shed 6 bases and J 3 bases; nucleotides not matched to a gene: 11. For the CDR3, the DNA is TGCGCCAGCAGTCTTAGGACAGGACAAGTCTACGAGCAGTACTTC. Residues: CASSLRTGQVYEQYF.

The V and J genes are TRBV7-7 and TRBJ1-3; D not certain. The V gene's germline CDR1 is SSHAT and CDR2 FNYEAQ (reference sequence). The CDR3 has 18 amino acids. The germline V and J ends were trimmed by 4 bases and 1 base, with 20 bases remaining between them. CDR3 DNA: TGTGCCAGCAGCTCCCCCTGGGGAGGGATACCTTCTGGAAACACCATATATTTT. Its protein product is CASSSPWGGIPSGNTIYF. Full variable domain (missing parts from reference TRBV7-7 and TRBJ1-3): GAGVSQSPRYKVTKRGQDVTLRCDPISSHATLYWYQQALGQGPEFLTYFNYEAQPDKSGLPSDRFSAERPEGSISTLTIQRTEQRDSAMYRCASSSPWGGIPSGNTIYFGEGSWLTVV.

This sequence joins TRBV11-1 and TRBJ2-3; D ambiguous. The CDR3 spans 14 residues. From germline, CDR1 is SGHAT and CDR2 FQDESV (reference sequence). The V and J ends lost 8 bases and 1 base respectively, with 13 bases between them. CDR3 nucleotide sequence: TGTGCCAGCCCATGGGAAGGTGGCACAGATACGCAGTATTTT. Its protein product is CASPWEGGTDTQYF.